These T cell receptor beta chains were read from a single sample in a study of cytomegalovirus exposure and HLA in healthy donors. Sequencing used immunoSEQ multiplex PCR; TCRdb keeps in-frame clones, though not all of them. The repertoire has about 200,000 clones, roughly three quarters of them found once; the top ten carry more than 1.5%. The sequenced sample was PBMCs. The receptors derive from a woman between 45 and 65 years old in good health and CMV-seronegative. The CDR3 runs from the conserved cysteine through the conserved F or W. Fields, in order: CDR3 length, D gene, V gene, clone size, J gene, CDR3 protein, CDR3 DNA. The D gene is left open where the match is weak. The listing skips clone size in some rows; elsewhere it reads once, few, many or a size class.

15	TRBD2	TRBV18	NA	TRBJ2-1	CASSRLAGGGNEQFF	TGTGCCAGCTCACGTCTGGCGGGAGGGGGGAATGAGCAGTTCTTC
15	TRBD1	TRBV10-3	NA	TRBJ2-2	CAINSKTGMSGELFF	TGTGCCATCAACTCCAAGACAGGGATGTCCGGGGAGCTGTTTTTT
16	TRBD1	TRBV7-9	NA	TRBJ1-4	CASSWNRDRGNEKLFF	TGTGCCAGCAGCTGGAACCGGGACAGGGGGAATGAAAAACTGTTTTTT
14	TRBD1	TRBV6-6	NA	TRBJ2-4	CASSKTGSENIQYF	TGTGCCAGCAGTAAGACAGGGTCAGAAAACATTCAGTACTTC
13	NA	TRBV14	NA	TRBJ2-7	CASSRGSSYEQYF	TGTGCCAGCAGCCGGGGCAGCTCCTACGAGCAGTACTTC
14	NA	TRBV2	NA	TRBJ1-1	CASSVWSPRAEAFF	TGTGCCAGCAGTGTATGGTCCCCGAGGGCTGAAGCTTTCTTT
15	NA	TRBV4-3	NA	TRBJ1-4	CASSQVFGPNEKLFF	TGCGCCAGCAGCCAAGTCTTTGGGCCTAATGAAAAACTGTTTTTT
13	NA	TRBV7-9	NA	TRBJ2-7	CASSLMAPYEQYF	TGTGCCAGCAGCTTGATGGCTCCCTACGAGCAGTACTTC
11	NA	TRBV7-9	NA	TRBJ1-4	CWTATNEKLFF	TGCTGGACAGCAACTAATGAAAAACTGTTTTTT
14	NA	TRBV6-5	NA	TRBJ2-7	CASTPAAGFREQYF	TGTGCCAGCACCCCAGCGGCGGGGTTTCGCGAGCAGTACTTC
15	NA	TRBV5-8	NA	TRBJ2-1	CASSLGRLHYNEQFF	TGTGCCAGCAGCTTGGGGCGACTCCACTACAATGAGCAGTTCTTC
12	NA	TRBV27	NA	TRBJ1-5	CASSLVGQPQHF	TGTGCCAGCAGTTTGGTCGGTCAGCCCCAGCATTTT
15	TRBD2	TRBV7-3	NA	TRBJ2-1	CASSLTSGGYNEQFF	TGTGCCAGCAGCTTAACCAGCGGGGGCTACAATGAGCAGTTCTTC
15	TRBD1	TRBV9	NA	TRBJ1-2	CASSGNTGGVDGYTF	TGTGCCAGCAGCGGCAACACAGGGGGCGTAGATGGCTACACCTTC
14	TRBD1	TRBV6-6	NA	TRBJ1-2	CASSLQGPPEGYTF	TGTGCCAGCAGCCTACAGGGGCCCCCGGAGGGCTACACCTTC
14	TRBD1	TRBV6-1	NA	TRBJ1-2	CASSEVLPGGPRGF	TGTGCCAGCAGTGAAGTCCTTCCAGGGGGTCCTCGTGGATTC
15	NA	TRBV4-3	NA	TRBJ2-7	CASSQVTGGSYEQYF	TGCGCCAGCAGCCAAGTCACCGGCGGGTCCTACGAGCAGTACTTC
14	NA	TRBV7-9	few	TRBJ2-7	CASSPRRSSYEQYF	TGTGCCAGCAGCCCGAGGCGGAGCTCCTACGAGCAGTACTTC
17	NA	TRBV4-1	NA	TRBJ2-6	CASSQVEGSAGTNVLTF	TGCGCCAGCAGCCAAGTGGAGGGCTCGGCTGGGACCAACGTCCTGACTTTC
16	TRBD1	TRBV5-1	NA	TRBJ2-7	CASSLIPGQGFGEQYF	TGCGCCAGCAGCCTCATCCCGGGACAGGGATTCGGCGAGCAGTACTTC
9	NA	TRBV29-1	NA	TRBJ2-5	CSVGATQYF	TGCAGCGTTGGGGCGACCCAGTACTTC
14	TRBD1	TRBV5-1	NA	TRBJ1-1	CASSVQGGNTEAFF	TGCGCCAGCAGCGTACAGGGGGGGAACACTGAAGCTTTCTTT
15	NA	TRBV5-1	NA	TRBJ1-6	CASSNPGIAGSPLHF	TGCGCCAGCTCTAACCCCGGGATCGCGGGTTCACCCCTCCACTTT
12	TRBD2	TRBV30	NA	TRBJ2-1	CAWGDYYNEQFF	TGTGCCTGGGGGGACTACTACAATGAGCAGTTCTTC
13	NA	TRBV2	NA	TRBJ2-3	CASSWDTTDTQYF	TGTGCCAGCAGTTGGGACACCACAGATACGCAGTATTTT
14	TRBD1	TRBV30	NA	TRBJ2-7	CAWSEWDRGHEQYF	TGTGCCTGGAGTGAGTGGGACAGGGGCCACGAGCAGTACTTC
11	NA	TRBV19	NA	TRBJ1-1	CASSIGLRVPF	TGTGCCAGTAGTATAGGCCTCAGGGTCCCCTTT
14	NA	TRBV5-1	NA	TRBJ2-6	CASSFSSGANVLTF	TGCGCCAGCAGCTTCAGCTCTGGGGCCAACGTCCTGACTTTC
15	NA	TRBV5-8	NA	TRBJ1-4	CASSLHRGTNEKLFF	TGTGCCAGCAGCTTGCATCGGGGAACTAATGAAAAACTGTTTTTT
17	TRBD2	TRBV7-2	NA	TRBJ2-5	CASSLAQGLAGRETQYF	TGTGCCAGCAGCTTAGCGCAAGGACTAGCGGGGCGAGAGACCCAGTACTTC
14	TRBD1	TRBV7-7	NA	TRBJ1-4	CASSSAWDRGELFF	TGTGCTAGCAGCTCCGCGTGGGACAGGGGGGAACTGTTTTTT
17	NA	TRBV7-8	NA	TRBJ1-3	CASSLEGQQHSGNTIYF	TGTGCCAGCAGCTTGGAAGGACAACAACACTCTGGAAACACCATATATTTT
17	TRBD2	TRBV5-1	few	TRBJ2-5	CASSSIPTSGGGETQYF	TGCGCCAGCAGCTCGATCCCGACTAGCGGGGGGGGAGAGACCCAGTACTTC
17	TRBD1	TRBV5-5	NA	TRBJ1-5	CASSFLIQGSSNQPQHF	TGTGCCAGCAGCTTTTTAATACAGGGGTCTAGCAATCAGCCCCAGCATTTT
16	NA	TRBV16	NA	TRBJ1-4	CASSQYPQGTNEKLFF	TGTGCCAGCAGCCAATACCCACAGGGAACTAATGAAAAACTGTTTTTT